These 8 T cell receptor beta chains share one sample of origin, sequenced in a study of blood T cell repertoires in COVID-19. Sequenced by immunoSEQ multiplex PCR; TCRdb stores in-frame clones only, minus some. The sample yields hundreds of thousands of clones, around nine tenths seen once. Sequenced sample: PBMCs or T cells enriched from blood (not recorded which). Receptor source: a woman in her late teens or twenties who had been exposed to COVID-19.

This clone came up a few times. This chain joins TRBV6-5 and TRBJ2-7; TRBD1 matches 7 bases. Germline V lookup: CDR1 MNHEY, CDR2 SVGAGI. Trimming took 6 bases from V and 4 from J; bases not matched to a gene: 12. The CDR3 sequence is 15 residues long. The CDR3 DNA sequence: TGTGCCAGCAGCGATTCAAGAATACAGGGGTACGAGCAGTACTTC. This gives the protein CASSDSRIQGYEQYF.

The chain has TRBV28 and TRBJ2-1; 13 nucleotides align to TRBD2. The CDR3 extends over 16 amino acids. Unmatched junction bases numbered 7, after V lost 3 bases and J lost 8 bases. Germline CDR1 MDHEN, CDR2 SYDVKM. The CDR3 DNA reads TGTGCCAGCAGTTTCCTGCGGACTAGCGGGGGCCATGAGCAGTTCTTC. This codes for CASSFLRTSGGHEQFF.

The rearrangement links TRBV28 to TRBJ1-3; 7 nucleotides align to TRBD1. Per the germline V gene, CDR1 is MDHEN and CDR2 is SYDVKM. The CDR3 has 18 residues. The V and J ends lost 3 bases and 0 bases, in that order; junction bases with no gene match: 11. The CDR3 bases are TGTGCCAGCAGTTTGTCAGCGGACAGGTACTACTCTGGAAACACCATATATTTT. The encoded protein is CASSLSADRYYSGNTIYF.

The rearrangement uses TRBV5-4 and TRBJ1-2; TRBD1 matches 7 bases. J was trimmed by 2 bases and V by 6 bases; bases with no gene match: 10. Germline V lookup: CDR1 SGHNT, CDR2 YYREEE (reference sequence). The CDR3 runs 15 residues. The CDR3 bases are TGTGCCAGCACCCTTAGGGGGCTGCTAAACTATGGCTACACCTTC. It yields the protein CASTLRGLLNYGYTF.

V and J are TRBV4-1 and TRBJ1-2; 8 nucleotides align to TRBD1. The J segment lost 7 bases and the V segment lost 0 bases, leaving 13 bases of the junction unmatched. Germline CDR1 MGHRA, CDR2 YSYEKL. This CDR3 region has 17 residues. The CDR3 region is CASSQDRSGRGRAGYTF. The CDR3 DNA follows: TGCGCCAGCAGCCAAGATCGGAGTGGCAGGGGGCGGGCTGGCTACACCTTC.

This clone was counted only a few times. The rearrangement links TRBV11-2 to TRBJ1-4; maybe TRBD1 (5 bases). Trimming removed 5 bases at V and 5 bases at J, with 24 bases between. There are 18 residues in the CDR3. Germline CDR1 reads SGHAT; CDR2 reads FQNNGV. The CDR3 DNA sequence: TGTGCCAGCAGCCCCCTGCCAGGGAGGAGGCACTCAAATGAAAAACTGTTTTTT. Translation: CASSPLPGRRHSNEKLFF.

The sample holds one count of this clone. This chain joins TRBV4-3 and TRBJ1-2, with 7 bases fitting TRBD1. V lost 4 bases, J lost 6 bases, and 8 bases stayed unmatched. This CDR3 spans 14 amino acids. The germline V gene encodes CDR1 LGHNA and CDR2 YSLEER. CDR3 loop: CASSLSTGRNGYTF. In DNA form, the CDR3 reads TGCGCCAGCAGCCTATCGACAGGGAGGAATGGCTACACCTTC.

The chain employs TRBV29-1 and TRBJ1-1; D is ambiguous. Germline CDR1 and CDR2: SQVTM and ANQGSEA. The CDR3 covers 13 residues. V was cut by 0 bases and J by 7 bases, with 12 bases left in between. The CDR3 DNA reads as TGCAGCGTTGAAGAAGAGATGCGGCGTGAAGCTTTCTTT. Its protein is CSVEEEMRREAFF.